This is a list of T cell receptor beta chains from one sample in a study of blood T cell repertoires in COVID-19. This table comes from immunoSEQ multiplex PCR, and its TCRdb copy is limited to in-frame clones, with some not included. The sample lists roughly 150,000 clones; 75% to 85% were seen once. The sample was PBMCs or T cells enriched from blood (not recorded which). These receptors all come from a woman aged 55-70 years who had recovered from COVID-19. CDR3s include the opening cysteine and the closing phenylalanine or tryptophan. A D gene is named only where the DNA matches it firmly. Clone size is not always given. Where it is, it says once, few, many or a class for expanded clones.

>TRBV6-5|TRBJ1-6|15|TRBD1|NA
CASSRNRGGDSPLHF
TGTGCCAGCAGTCGTAACAGGGGAGGAGATTCACCCCTCCACTTT
>TRBV5-6|TRBJ2-1|13|NA|NA
CASSFPADNEQFF
TGTGCCAGCAGCTTTCCCGCAGACAATGAGCAGTTCTTC
>TRBV7-2|TRBJ2-7|16|TRBD2|NA
CASSLGTSGAFYEQYF
TGTGCCAGCAGCTTGGGGACTAGCGGGGCTTTCTACGAGCAGTACTTC
>TRBV19|TRBJ1-4|15|NA|NA
CASSTSGMLREKLFF
TGTGCCAGTAGTACCTCAGGGATGTTAAGGGAAAAACTGTTTTTT
>TRBV6-5|TRBJ1-1|14|TRBD1|NA
CASSQQGANTEAFF
TGTGCCAGCAGTCAACAGGGGGCGAACACTGAAGCTTTCTTT
>TRBV25-1|TRBJ1-4|12|NA|NA
CASSELDEKLFF
TGTGCCAGCAGTGAACTAGACGAAAAACTGTTTTTT
>TRBV13|TRBJ1-5|13|NA|once
CASSPQGNQPQHF
TGTGCCAGCAGCCCCCAGGGCAATCAGCCCCAGCATTTT
>TRBV24-1|TRBJ2-2|15|NA|NA
CATSDLPGNTGELFF
TGTGCCACCAGTGATTTGCCAGGGAACACCGGGGAGCTGTTTTTT
>TRBV27|TRBJ1-1|14|NA|once
CASRQSGRGTEAFF
TGTGCCAGCAGGCAGTCAGGGCGAGGCACTGAAGCTTTCTTT
>TRBV24-1|TRBJ1-2|16|TRBD1|NA
CATSDPGTGGVGGYTF
TGTGCCACCAGTGATCCCGGGACAGGGGGTGTAGGAGGCTACACCTTC
>TRBV9|TRBJ2-7|14|NA|NA
CASSVGDISYEQYF
TGTGCCAGCAGCGTAGGCGACATCTCTTACGAGCAGTACTTC
>TRBV23-1|TRBJ1-5|15|NA|NA
CASSQSGRENQPQHF
TGCGCCAGCAGTCAATCCGGACGGGAAAATCAGCCCCAGCATTTT
>TRBV24-1|TRBJ1-1|16|NA|few
CATRIRGVLGHYEAFF
TGTGCCACCAGGATTCGGGGGGTGCTCGGACATTATGAAGCTTTCTTT
>TRBV5-1|TRBJ1-2|17|TRBD1|NA
CASSLATRQGPREGYTF
TGCGCCAGCAGCTTGGCCACACGACAGGGGCCCCGAGAGGGCTACACCTTC
>TRBV10-3|TRBJ1-3|15|NA|NA
CAISFDGSSGNTIYF
TGTGCCATCAGTTTCGACGGGAGCTCTGGAAACACCATATATTTT
>TRBV10-3|TRBJ2-5|12|NA|NA
CAISREGETQYF
TGTGCCATCTCGCGGGAAGGAGAGACCCAGTACTTC
>TRBV3-1/TRBV3-2|TRBJ2-7|14|TRBD2|once
CASSARGYAYEQYF
TGTGCCAGCAGCGCGCGGGGGTATGCCTACGAGCAGTACTTC
>TRBV2|TRBJ2-6|17|NA|many
CASSEWAVTSGANVLTF
TGTGCCAGCAGTGAATGGGCCGTCACGTCTGGGGCCAACGTCCTGACTTTC
>TRBV29-1|TRBJ1-2|13|NA|NA
CSVGAAGAGGYTF
TGCAGCGTTGGGGCCGCGGGGGCGGGTGGCTACACCTTC
>TRBV6-2/TRBV6-3|TRBJ2-1|15|TRBD1|NA
CASSFDRASWNEQFF
TGTGCCAGCAGTTTCGACAGGGCCTCATGGAATGAGCAGTTCTTC
>TRBV30|TRBJ2-7|14|NA|once
CAWRLGFPRYEQYF
TGTGCCTGGAGGTTGGGCTTCCCCCGTTACGAGCAGTACTTC
>TRBV19|TRBJ2-7|14|TRBD1|NA
CASSTTGITYEQYF
TGTGCCAGTAGCACGACAGGGATTACCTACGAGCAGTACTTC
>TRBV12-5|TRBJ2-5|13|NA|NA
CASGLSGSETQYF
TGTGCTAGTGGTTTGTCGGGGTCAGAGACCCAGTACTTC
>TRBV30|TRBJ1-2|11|NA|NA
CARGQGSGYTF
TGTGCCAGAGGTCAGGGTTCAGGCTACACCTTC
>TRBV9|TRBJ1-1|18|TRBD1|NA
CASSVDPAGQDPGTEAFF
TGTGCCAGCAGCGTAGACCCCGCGGGACAGGACCCGGGCACTGAAGCTTTCTTT
>TRBV21-1|TRBJ2-7|15|NA|NA
CASSAGTGNTLEQYF
TGTGCCAGCAGCGCCGGGACAGGGAATACCCTTGAGCAGTACTTC
>TRBV21-1|TRBJ2-1|17|NA|once
CASSKETSGGAYNEQFF
TGTGCCAGCAGCAAAGAGACTAGCGGGGGGGCCTACAATGAGCAGTTCTTC
>TRBV2|TRBJ2-2|15|TRBD2|NA
CASIVAGAPTGELFF
TGTGCCAGCATAGTAGCGGGGGCCCCCACCGGGGAGCTGTTTTTT
>TRBV29-1|TRBJ1-4|13|TRBD1|NA
CSGSTGWEEKLFF
TGCAGCGGTTCGACAGGGTGGGAGGAAAAACTGTTTTTT
>TRBV5-5|TRBJ2-3|14|NA|once
CASSLDSFTDTQYF
TGTGCCAGCAGCTTGGACAGTTTCACAGATACGCAGTATTTT
>TRBV5-1|TRBJ2-7|14|NA|NA
CASSLRGQGYEQYF
TGCGCCAGCAGCTTGAGGGGACAAGGCTACGAGCAGTACTTC
>TRBV7-2|TRBJ2-3|16|TRBD2|NA
CASSPDVGGSTDTQYF
TGTGCCAGCAGCCCCGACGTGGGGGGGAGCACAGATACGCAGTATTTT
>TRBV5-6|TRBJ2-5|14|NA|once
CASRDAGGGETQYF
TGTGCCAGCAGGGACGCGGGCGGAGGAGAGACCCAGTACTTC
>TRBV4-2|TRBJ2-7|14|NA|once
CASSQATGIYEQYF
TGTGCCAGCAGCCAAGCAACAGGGATCTACGAGCAGTACTTC
>TRBV10-2|TRBJ1-2|15|NA|NA
CASSEYARTTNGYTF
TGCGCCAGCAGTGAGTACGCTAGGACAACTAATGGCTACACCTTC
>TRBV11-2|TRBJ2-7|14|NA|once
CASRPRGSAYEQYF
TGTGCCAGCAGGCCAAGGGGCAGCGCGTACGAGCAGTACTTC
>TRBV10-2|TRBJ2-7|14|TRBD2|few
CASSEASGVPEQYF
TGCGCCAGCAGTGAAGCTAGCGGGGTACCCGAGCAGTACTTC
>TRBV4-2|TRBJ2-7|15|TRBD2|NA
CASSQVLAATYEQYF
TGTGCCAGCAGCCAAGTTCTAGCGGCCACCTACGAGCAGTACTTC
>TRBV29-1|TRBJ2-1|14|NA|once
CSVEEGGGRNEQFF
TGCAGCGTTGAAGAGGGGGGGGGCAGAAATGAGCAGTTCTTC
>TRBV6-2/TRBV6-3|TRBJ1-5|15|TRBD1|NA
CASSPTGGNNQPQHF
TGTGCCAGCAGTCCCACAGGGGGCAACAATCAGCCCCAGCATTTT
>TRBV9|TRBJ2-1|14|NA|NA
CASSVDPRDNEQFF
TGTGCCAGCAGCGTAGACCCTAGAGACAATGAGCAGTTCTTC
>TRBV4-1|TRBJ2-7|15|TRBD2|NA
CASSQALAGGGEQYF
TGCGCCAGCAGCCAAGCCCTAGCGGGGGGGGGAGAGCAGTACTTC